This TCR beta chain is from a study of shared clonotypes between healthy human individuals. CD45RO-negative, CCR7-selected cells formed the naive CD8 fraction, which excluded terminally differentiated effector memory CD45RA+ cells. Findings and limits, study-wide: Shared across a few donors were around 5% of the naive CD4 clonotypes. How much donors shared clonotypes was expected to be affected by sequencing depth.

An even split of each subset's genomic DNA across several immunoSEQ plates was performed. Produced via immunoSEQ multiplex PCR; TCRdb's table is partial and in-frame only. The sample contains about 2 million clones, about 95% of which appear only once. The germline CDR1 and CDR2 sequences are SGDLS and YYNGEE. CDR3 size: 13 residues. The V and J ends lost 6 bases and 2 bases respectively, with 11 bases between them. On this clone itself: Its antigen is not identified.

This sequence originates from a man aged 18-30 years in good health. The sample consisted of naive CD8+ T cells sorted from blood. The chain links TRBV9 to TRBJ1-2, with no clear D. CDR3 region: CASTSAVNYGYTF. In DNA form, the CDR3 reads TGTGCCAGCACCTCGGCGGTCAACTATGGCTACACCTTC.